These T cell receptor beta chains were read from a single sample in a study of blood T cell repertoires in COVID-19. Produced via immunoSEQ multiplex PCR; TCRdb's table is partial and in-frame only. Found here are more than 40,000 clones, about 88% of them singletons; the top ten hold over 2%. Specimen: peripheral blood. These receptors all stem from a man aged 50 to 60 with acute or convalescent COVID-19. The CDR3 runs from the conserved cysteine through the conserved F or W. The D gene is left open where the match is weak. Size is stated for part of the rows, as once, few or many counts, or as a class when the clone is expanded.

abundance,j_gene,v_gene,d_gene,CDR3aa,CDR3nt
NA,TRBJ2-1,TRBV24-1,NA,CATSDFTRGGKGHNEQFF,TGTGCCACCAGTGACTTTACGCGGGGCGGGAAGGGGCACAATGAGCAGTTCTTC
NA,TRBJ2-7,TRBV11-2,NA,CASSPQRASYEQYF,TGTGCCAGCAGCCCCCAGCGGGCCTCCTACGAGCAGTACTTC
NA,TRBJ2-1,TRBV15,NA,CATSRDTGGANEQFF,TGTGCCACCAGCAGAGACACTGGGGGGGCCAATGAGCAGTTCTTC
NA,TRBJ2-7,TRBV2,NA,CASSGSGYQAYEQYF,TGTGCCAGCAGTGGGAGCGGGTACCAGGCCTACGAGCAGTACTTC
NA,TRBJ1-5,TRBV5-1,NA,CASSLEGRGFEPQHF,TGCGCCAGCAGCTTGGAGGGCAGGGGATTTGAGCCCCAGCATTTT
NA,TRBJ2-1,TRBV27,TRBD2,CASSLRPDSGSGDDEQFF,TGTGCCAGCAGTTTACGACCGGACAGCGGGAGTGGTGACGATGAGCAGTTCTTC
NA,TRBJ2-1,TRBV7-3,NA,CASSLTARGNNEQFF,TGTGCCAGCAGCTTAACGGCCAGGGGTAACAATGAGCAGTTCTTC
NA,TRBJ2-1,TRBV18,NA,CASSPLGVSYNEQFF,TGTGCCAGCTCACCCCTAGGCGTTTCCTACAATGAGCAGTTCTTC
NA,TRBJ1-3,TRBV27,TRBD1,CASSLSKGARPESGNTIYF,TGTGCCAGCAGTTTATCGAAGGGGGCCAGGCCCGAATCTGGAAACACCATATATTTT
once,TRBJ1-2,TRBV5-1,NA,CASSWEGGRYGYTF,TGCGCCAGCAGCTGGGAGGGAGGAAGGTATGGCTACACCTTC
NA,TRBJ1-2,TRBV3-1/TRBV3-2,NA,CASSQPIGYGYTF,TGTGCCAGCAGCCAGCCGATCGGGTATGGCTACACCTTC
NA,TRBJ2-3,TRBV7-9,TRBD1,CASSLYQGERTQYF,TGTGCCAGCAGCTTGTACCAGGGGGAGCGGACGCAGTATTTT